One and the same sample provided the 19 T cell receptor beta chains below, sequenced in a study of blood T cell repertoires in COVID-19. Data came from immunoSEQ multiplex PCR; TCRdb stores just in-frame clones and leaves some out. The table shows 120,000 to 150,000 clones, with over 80% occurring only once. Sample: PBMCs or T cells enriched from blood (not recorded which). The receptors derive from a woman in her forties or fifties who had been exposed to COVID-19.

This sequence joins TRBV10-1 and TRBJ1-3; possibly TRBD1 for D (5 bases). Per the germline V gene, CDR1 is WNHNN and CDR2 is SYGVQD (reference sequence). The CDR3 is 15 amino acids. The V and J ends lost 3 bases and 0 bases respectively, with 9 bases between them. Here the CDR3 reads CASSDQGISGNTIYF. The CDR3 nucleotides read TGCGCCAGCAGTGATCAGGGAATCTCTGGAAACACCATATATTTT.

V gene TRBV28 combines with J gene TRBJ1-1, with D unresolved. The germline gives CDR1 MDHEN, CDR2 SYDVKM. This CDR3 region has 13 residues. The V end was cut by 2 bases, the J end by 1 base, with 5 bases between. The CDR3 reads CASSLGQNTEAFF. The CDR3 DNA follows: TGTGCCAGCAGTTTAGGGCAGAACACTGAAGCTTTCTTT.

This chain connects TRBV2 to TRBJ1-5, with D perhaps TRBD1 (5 bases). CDR1 SNHLY and CDR2 FYNNEI come from the germline V gene. The CDR3 is made up of 14 amino acids. V shed 6 bases and J shed 0 bases, with 9 bases lying between them. CDR3 bases: TGTGCCAGCAGGGACATATATAGCAATCAGCCCCAGCATTTT. It is translated as CASRDIYSNQPQHF. Based on the CDR3 plus reference TRBV2 and TRBJ1-5, the full variable domain is EPEVTQTPSHQVTQMGQEVILRCVPISNHLYFYWYRQILGQKVEFLVSFYNNEISEKSEIFDDQFSVERPDGSNFTLKIRSTKLEDSAMYFCASRDIYSNQPQHFGDGTRLSIL.

The sample holds one count of this clone. The chain employs TRBV10-3 and TRBJ1-1, with D unresolved. Germline assignment: CDR1 ENHRY and CDR2 SYGVKD. CDR3 length: 13 residues. V lost 4 bases to trimming and J lost 1 base, with 7 bases between them. CDR3 in amino acids: CAISANRNTEAFF. CDR3 DNA: TGTGCCATCAGTGCGAACAGGAACACTGAAGCTTTCTTT.

The J gene is TRBJ2-7, the V gene TRBV6-5; tentative D call: TRBD2 (5 bases). The germline V gene has CDR1 MNHEY and CDR2 SVGAGI. The CDR3 spans 11 residues. Trimming pared 7 bases from V and 6 bases from J, leaving 10 bases between. DNA for the CDR3: TGTGCCAGCACCGTAGGGAGCGAGCAGTACTTC. The encoded protein is CASTVGSEQYF.

The CDR3 here is CASSMAGTNYEQYF. The CDR3, as DNA: TGTGCCAGTAGTATGGCTGGGACTAACTACGAGCAGTACTTC. The chain employs TRBV19 and TRBJ2-7; 7 nucleotides align to TRBD2. Trimming cost V 3 bases and J 3 bases; bases outside gene matches: 5. CDR1 is LNHDA, CDR2 SQIVND, per germline (reference sequence). CDR3 length: 14 residues.

V and J are TRBV5-4 and TRBJ1-2; 8 positions match TRBD1. The CDR3 totals 15 residues. J lost 11 bases, V lost 3 bases, and 15 bases had no gene match. Germline V gives CDR1 SGHNT, CDR2 YYREEE (reference sequence). This chain's CDR3 is CASSSFLSGQAQYTF. The DNA of the CDR3 is TGTGCCAGCAGCTCGTTTCTTTCGGGACAGGCACAATACACCTTC.

The CDR3 region is CATSRPGGTSYEQYF. The CDR3 DNA sequence: TGTGCCACCAGCAGACCCGGCGGGACCTCCTACGAGCAGTACTTC. The chain uses TRBV15 and TRBJ2-7; D perhaps matches TRBD2 (6 bases). Germline V gives CDR1 LNHNV, CDR2 YYDKDF (reference sequence). This CDR3 region has 15 residues. V lost 2 bases and J 0 bases, leaving 11 bases between the germline ends.

The sample holds a few counts of this clone. The rearrangement joins TRBV2 to TRBJ1-1; D call uncertain. Germline-derived CDR1 and CDR2 are SNHLY and FYNNEI. The V and J ends lost 9 bases and 5 bases respectively, with 13 bases between them. This CDR3 comprises 12 residues. CDR3 coding DNA: TGTGCCAGGTCGGGAAGGGTTACTGAAGCTTTCTTT. It encodes CARSGRVTEAFF. Combining the CDR3 with reference TRBV2 and TRBJ1-1 gives the whole variable domain EPEVTQTPSHQVTQMGQEVILRCVPISNHLYFYWYRQILGQKVEFLVSFYNNEISEKSEIFDDQFSVERPDGSNFTLKIRSTKLEDSAMYFCARSGRVTEAFFGQGTRLTVV.

V is TRBV19 and J is TRBJ1-1; D is uncertain. V gave up 8 bases and J gave up 4 bases, with 8 bases separating them. CDR3 size: 11 residues. Germline CDR1 and CDR2: LNHDA and SQIVND (reference sequence). CDR3 region: CASRQVTEAFF. The CDR3 DNA reads TGTGCCAGTCGGCAGGTCACTGAAGCTTTCTTT.

The J gene is TRBJ1-3, the V gene TRBV5-6; 8 nucleotides agree with TRBD1. Germline V gene lookup returns CDR1 SGHDT and CDR2 YYEEEE. The CDR3 loop spans 17 amino acids. The V and J ends lost 0 bases and 0 bases, in that order; junction bases with no gene match: 5. The CDR3 DNA follows: TGTGCCAGCAGCTTGGTGTCAGGGGGCCGCTCTGGAAACACCATATATTTT. Its translation: CASSLVSGGRSGNTIYF.

The chain uses TRBV10-3 and TRBJ1-5, with 7 bases identical to TRBD1. V lost 10 bases to trimming and J lost 4 bases; unmatched junction nucleotides: 10. The CDR3 contains 14 residues. From germline, CDR1 is ENHRY and CDR2 SYGVKD. The CDR3 spells CASSGTAPNQPQHF. CDR3 in DNA: TGTGCCAGCTCCGGGACAGCGCCAAATCAGCCCCAGCATTTT.

The chain employs TRBV5-6 and TRBJ2-7; 8 bases match TRBD2. The CDR3 is made up of 18 amino acids. V was clipped by 2 bases and J by 1 base; unmatched bases: 14. Germline lookup yields CDR1 SGHDT and CDR2 YYEEEE. CDR3 loop: CASSLPGVWGLESYEQYF. The DNA for the CDR3 is TGTGCCAGCAGCTTACCTGGCGTGTGGGGACTAGAGTCCTACGAGCAGTACTTC.

V and J are TRBV5-1 and TRBJ2-4; maybe TRBD2 (5 bases). Trimming cost V 0 bases and J 6 bases, with 13 bases left between them. In germline, CDR1 is SGHRS, CDR2 YFSETQ. The CDR3 is made up of 15 amino acids. The CDR3 spells CASSLGTGSGNIQYF. CDR3 in DNA: TGCGCCAGCAGCTTGGGTACGGGGAGTGGAAACATTCAGTACTTC.

This clone was found a few times. The chain combines TRBV6-1 with TRBJ1-1; no firm D call. Germline CDR1 is MNHNS and CDR2 is SASEGT. The length of the CDR3 is 14 residues. Between the trimmed V and J ends, which lost 2 bases and 1 base, there was a span of 8 bases. This CDR3 is CASSELPSNTEAFF. Here the CDR3 DNA reads TGTGCCAGCAGTGAACTCCCTTCGAACACTGAAGCTTTCTTT.

This clone was found a few times. This sequence joins TRBV10-1 and TRBJ2-1; perhaps TRBD2 as D (5 bases). V was pared by 7 bases and J by 12 bases, with 13 bases between. CDR3 length: 11 amino acids. Germline loops: CDR1 WNHNN, CDR2 SYGVQD (reference sequence). The CDR3, as DNA: TGCGCCAGCATACGGGGAATAGGGCAGTTCTTC. It is translated as CASIRGIGQFF.

The chain's CDR3 is CASSLAGDSGTQYF. CDR3 nucleotide sequence: TGCGCCAGCAGCTTGGCGGGGGATTCTGGGACCCAGTACTTC. The rearrangement joins TRBV5-1 to TRBJ2-5, with TRBD2 as a possible D gene (6 bases). Trimming took off 0 bases at V and 7 bases at J, with 13 bases between the two ends. CDR1 and CDR2 from the germline V gene are SGHRS and YFSETQ. The CDR3 is 14 residues long.

J is TRBJ2-5 and V is TRBV12-5, with 9 nucleotides matching TRBD2. Germline CDR1 LGHNT, CDR2 FRNRAP. The CDR3 is 19 amino acids. With V trimmed by 2 bases and J by 1 base, 14 bases remained unmatched. The CDR3 spells CASGLHPGGAGGFQETQYF. The DNA for the CDR3 is TGTGCTAGTGGTTTGCACCCGGGTGGAGCGGGGGGCTTCCAAGAGACCCAGTACTTC.

The CDR3 DNA reads TGTGCCAGCAGCTTAGTTTCAGGGTTCGAGCAGTACTTC. Its protein is CASSLVSGFEQYF. The rearrangement joins TRBV7-8 to TRBJ2-7, with a possible D match to TRBD1 (5 bases). This CDR3 comprises 13 residues. The V gene's germline CDR1 is SGHVS and CDR2 FQNEAQ. Trimming removed 1 base at V and 6 bases at J, with 10 bases between.